The 6 T cell receptor beta chains listed next were all sequenced from one sample in a study of regulatory T cells in long-lasting Graves disease. Assembly of TCR beta libraries relied on iRepertoire HTBI primers together with Arm-PCR of CDR3 regions. In TCRdb, the multiplex PCR reads were re-called with MiXCR into one record per CDR3 protein. The sample shows about 620,000 distinct CDR3 sequences, roughly 16% of them seen only once. The time point: newly diagnosed GD, antithyroid drugs for less than 3 months. PBMC RNA served as the TCR library source. These data also featured in a second study, about T cells in Graves' hyperthyroidism and ophthalmopathy.

Specimen: peripheral blood mononuclear cells (PBMCs), collected at new diagnosis, from a patient treated with antithyroid drugs. These receptor sequences come from a woman under 40 with Graves disease.

This clonotype came up a few times. This chain uses TRBV29-1 with TRBJ1-1; TRBD1 aligns across 9 bases. This CDR3 contains 11 residues. The V and J ends lost 7 bases and 8 bases, in that order; junction bases with no gene match: 5. Germline V gene lookup returns CDR1 SQVTM and CDR2 ANQGSEA. CDR3 in DNA: TGCAGCGCTACAGGGGGCAGGGAAGCTTTCTTT. Translating gives CSATGGREAFF.

This clonotype was seen ten or more times. The chain couples TRBV27 to TRBJ1-6; no clear D. Germline assignment: CDR1 MNHEY and CDR2 SMNVEV (reference sequence). V was pared by 7 bases and J by 8 bases, with 12 bases between. This CDR3 spans 13 amino acids. CDR3 sequence: CASTWALYSPLHF. The CDR3 DNA is TGTGCCAGCACTTGGGCGTTGTATTCACCCCTCCACTTT.

Many counts were recorded for this clonotype. The chain recombines TRBV6-1 with TRBJ1-6; 8 nucleotides agree with TRBD1. This CDR3 spans 16 amino acids. J gave up 0 bases and V 4 bases, and 2 bases lay outside the gene matches. The V gene's germline CDR1 is MNHNS and CDR2 SASEGT. This CDR3 reads CASSAGGASYNSPLHF. DNA of the CDR3: TGTGCCAGCAGTGCAGGGGGCGCCTCCTATAATTCACCCCTCCACTTT.

The V gene is TRBV27, the J gene TRBJ1-6; the D is unclear. The CDR3 runs to 14 residues. Trimming took 3 bases from V and 5 from J, leaving 8 bases between them. Germline CDR1 is MNHEY and CDR2 is SMNVEV (reference sequence). The CDR3 sequence is CASSFLGDNSPLHF. CDR3 sequence (DNA): TGTGCCAGCAGTTTTCTGGGTGATAATTCACCCCTCCACTTT.

Comments on this clonotype: A read error may explain this, as a much larger clone is one base away. This chain links TRBV15 with TRBJ1-4; D unclear. Germline CDR1 is LNHNV and CDR2 is YYDKDF (reference sequence). The CDR3 runs to 17 residues. CDR3 DNA: TGTGCCACCAGCAGAGATAAGGTAGCTGCAACTAATGAAAAACTGTCTTTT. It translates to CATSRDKVAATNEKLSF.

This clonotype was found a few times. The rearrangement uses TRBV10-3 and TRBJ2-7, with 7 nucleotides matching TRBD1. The CDR3 contains 14 residues. The V segment lost 6 bases and the J segment 2 bases; nucleotides outside the gene matches: 7. The germline gives CDR1 ENHRY, CDR2 SYGVKD. The CDR3 reads CAISPRQGPYEQYF. CDR3 sequence (DNA): TGTGCCATCAGCCCGAGACAGGGACCCTACGAGCAGTACTTC.